This T cell receptor beta chain was recovered during a study of shared clonotypes between healthy human individuals. Broader study findings: Blood was the sole source, and tissue repertoires probably differ.

Here immunoSEQ multiplex PCR was the method, and the copy in TCRdb shows in-frame clones only, minus some. In the table there are around 2.1 million clones, roughly 91% of which are singletons. In the case of this clone: The antigen remains undetermined.

Positively selected for CCR7, the CD45RO-negative cells used as naive CD8 cells excluded terminally differentiated effector memory CD45RA+ cells. Donors, without exception, were Caucasian adults residing in Nashville, Tennessee. The source is a man younger than 35 in good health. Some clones in this sample may be carry-over from other donors' samples. Material: naive CD8+ T cells from PBMCs.

CDR3 sequence reads: CASSLRQAHSPLHF. CDR3 DNA: TGTGCCAGCAGCTTACGACAGGCCCATTCACCCCTCCACTTT. The genes are TRBV11-2 and TRBJ1-6, with TRBD1 as a possible D gene (6 bases). The CDR3 has 14 residues. Germline-derived CDR1 and CDR2 are SGHAT and FQNNGV. The germline V and J ends were trimmed by 2 bases and 8 bases, with 10 bases remaining between them.